The TCR beta chain under discussion was sequenced for a study of CD8 T cells in ankylosing spondylitis. J was trimmed by 5 bases and V by 3 bases; bases with no gene match: 9. CDR3 length equals 16 residues. Germline V gives CDR1 MGHRA, CDR2 YSYEKL. The table lists this clonotype with many counts. Making the TCR beta libraries involved quantitative 5'-RACE with molecular barcodes. TCRdb redid the calling of the 5' RACE reads with MiXCR, one entry per CDR3 protein. The repertoire holds some 250,000 distinct CDR3 sequences, with approximately 11% as singletons. The receptor's source is a male donor with ankylosing spondylitis or in good health (not recorded which). The sequencing input was blood, either unsorted or a sorted T cell fraction (not recorded which). The J gene is TRBJ2-5, the V gene TRBV4-1; 10 nucleotides agree with TRBD2. This CDR3 is CASSQPERGGWETQYF. The CDR3 DNA reads as TGCGCCAGCAGCCAGCCTGAGCGGGGGGGCTGGGAGACCCAGTACTTC.